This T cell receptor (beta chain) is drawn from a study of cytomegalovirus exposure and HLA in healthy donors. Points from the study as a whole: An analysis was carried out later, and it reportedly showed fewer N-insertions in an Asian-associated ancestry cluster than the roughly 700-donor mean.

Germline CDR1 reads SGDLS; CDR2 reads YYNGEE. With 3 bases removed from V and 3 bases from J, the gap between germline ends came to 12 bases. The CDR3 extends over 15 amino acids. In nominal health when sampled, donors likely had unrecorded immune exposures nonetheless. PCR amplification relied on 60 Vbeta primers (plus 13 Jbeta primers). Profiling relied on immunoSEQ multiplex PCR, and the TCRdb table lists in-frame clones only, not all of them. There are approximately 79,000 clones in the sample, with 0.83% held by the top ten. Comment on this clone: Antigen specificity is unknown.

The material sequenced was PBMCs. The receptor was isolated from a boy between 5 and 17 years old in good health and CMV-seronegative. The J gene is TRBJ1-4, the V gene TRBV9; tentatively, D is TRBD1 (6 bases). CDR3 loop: CASSATQGSNEKLFF. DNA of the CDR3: TGTGCCAGCAGCGCCACACAGGGATCTAATGAAAAACTGTTTTTT.